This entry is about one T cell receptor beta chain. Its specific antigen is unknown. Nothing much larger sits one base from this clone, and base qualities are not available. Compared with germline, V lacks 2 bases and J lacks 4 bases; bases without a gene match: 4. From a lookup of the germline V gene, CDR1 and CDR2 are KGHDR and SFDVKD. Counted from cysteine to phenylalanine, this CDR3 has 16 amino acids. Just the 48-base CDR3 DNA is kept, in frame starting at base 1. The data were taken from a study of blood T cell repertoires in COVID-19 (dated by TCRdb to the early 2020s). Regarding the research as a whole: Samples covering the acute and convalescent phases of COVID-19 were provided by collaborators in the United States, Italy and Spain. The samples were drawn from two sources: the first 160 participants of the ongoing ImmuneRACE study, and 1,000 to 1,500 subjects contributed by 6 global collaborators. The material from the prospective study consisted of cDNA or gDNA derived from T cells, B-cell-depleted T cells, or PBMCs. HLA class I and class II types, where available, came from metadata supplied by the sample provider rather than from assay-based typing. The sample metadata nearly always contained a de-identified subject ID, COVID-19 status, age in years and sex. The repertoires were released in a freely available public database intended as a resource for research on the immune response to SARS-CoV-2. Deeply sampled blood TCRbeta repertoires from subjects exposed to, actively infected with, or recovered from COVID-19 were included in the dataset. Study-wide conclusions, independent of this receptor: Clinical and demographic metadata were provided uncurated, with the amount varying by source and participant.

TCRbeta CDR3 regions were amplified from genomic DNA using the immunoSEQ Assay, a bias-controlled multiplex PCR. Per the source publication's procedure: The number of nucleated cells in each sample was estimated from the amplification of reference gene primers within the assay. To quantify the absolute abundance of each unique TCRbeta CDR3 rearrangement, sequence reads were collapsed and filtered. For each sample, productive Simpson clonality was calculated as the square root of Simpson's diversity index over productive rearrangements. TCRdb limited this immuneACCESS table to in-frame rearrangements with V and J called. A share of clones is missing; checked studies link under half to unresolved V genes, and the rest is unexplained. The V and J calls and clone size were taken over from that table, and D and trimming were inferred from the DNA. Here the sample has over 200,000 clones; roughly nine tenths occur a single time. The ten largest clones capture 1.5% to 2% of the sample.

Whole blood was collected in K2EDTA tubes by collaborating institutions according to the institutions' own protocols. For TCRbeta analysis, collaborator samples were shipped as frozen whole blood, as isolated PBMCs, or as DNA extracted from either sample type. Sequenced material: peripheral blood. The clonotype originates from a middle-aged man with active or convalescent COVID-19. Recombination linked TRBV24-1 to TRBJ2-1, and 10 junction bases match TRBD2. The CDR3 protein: CATSDSGTSAYNEQFF. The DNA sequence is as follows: TGTGCCACCAGTGATTCCGGGACTAGCGCATACAATGAGCAGTTCTTC.